The 5 T cell receptor beta chains below all came from one sample that was sequenced in a study of shared clonotypes between healthy human individuals. Sequenced by immunoSEQ multiplex PCR; TCRdb stores in-frame clones only, minus some. Among around 720,000 clones, less than 80% were seen once, and the ten largest hold 1.5% to 2%. The sample was memory CD4+ T cells sorted from blood. Subset defined: CD45RA-negative fraction. These receptors were obtained from a woman aged 30 to 39 in good health.

The chain carries TRBV11-2 and TRBJ1-2; no definite D call. Between the trimmed V and J ends, which lost 7 bases and 1 base, there was a span of 10 bases. This CDR3 contains 13 residues. Germline CDR1 is SGHAT and CDR2 is FQNNGV. This chain's CDR3 is CASTIHSNYGYTF. CDR3 DNA: TGTGCCAGCACCATCCACAGTAACTATGGCTACACCTTC.

This clone was seen only a few times. Distinct nucleotide sequences in the sample also encode this CDR3. The chain joins TRBV19 to TRBJ2-2; D may correspond to TRBD1 or TRBD2 (5 bases each). Trimming took 3 bases from V and 11 from J, leaving 7 bases between them. Germline V gene sequence: CDR1 LNHDA, CDR2 SQIVND (reference sequence). CDR3 size: 11 residues. The CDR3 sequence: CASSMRGELFF. Written as DNA, the CDR3 is TGTGCCAGTAGTATGAGGGGTGAGCTGTTTTTT.

This clone has just a few counts. In nucleotides, the CDR3 is TGTGCCACCAGCAGAGGCCAGGGCCAAGAGACCCAGTACTTC. It encodes CATSRGQGQETQYF. The V call is TRBV15, the J call TRBJ2-5; a possible D gene is TRBD1 (5 bases). V was shortened by 1 base and J by 1 base, with 7 bases between the two germline ends. This CDR3 has 14 amino acids. CDR1 is LNHNV and CDR2 is YYDKDF in the germline V gene (reference sequence). Together with reference TRBV15 and TRBJ2-5, the CDR3 gives the full variable domain: DAMVIQNPRYQVTQFGKPVTLSCSQTLNHNVMYWYQQKSSQAPKLLFHYYDKDFNNEADTPDNFQSRRPNTSFCFLDIRSPGLGDTAMYLCATSRGQGQETQYFGPGTRLLVL.

This clone turned up a few times. The V call is TRBV7-9, the J call TRBJ2-3; possibly TRBD1 for D (6 bases). This CDR3 contains 15 residues. V lost 5 bases and J lost 3, with 15 bases in between. The germline CDR1 and CDR2 sequences are SEHNR and FQNEAQ (reference sequence). CDR3: CASSRVAGETDTQYF. The CDR3 DNA reads as TGTGCCAGCAGCCGGGTAGCAGGGGAAACAGATACGCAGTATTTT.

In its sample, this clone was seen once. The V gene is TRBV28, the J gene TRBJ1-1; the match to TRBD1 covers 7 bases. The CDR3 totals 16 residues. V trimming: 4 bases; J trimming: 1 base; junction bases outside the gene matches: 9. The V gene's germline CDR1 is MDHEN and CDR2 SYDVKM. CDR3 residues: CASSSGQQPPNTEAFF. CDR3 sequence (DNA): TGTGCCAGCAGTTCGGGACAGCAGCCGCCGAACACTGAAGCTTTCTTT.